The 11 T cell receptor beta chains below were found in one sample sequenced in a study of blood T cell repertoires in COVID-19. Assay: immunoSEQ multiplex PCR; the TCRdb copy retains only in-frame clones and omits some. The table shows roughly 270,000 clones, with approximately 86% occurring only once. The sample was peripheral blood. The receptors here all came from a man aged 18 to 30 with active or convalescent COVID-19.

V usage is TRBV2 and J usage is TRBJ1-6; 9 bases align to TRBD1. There are 14 residues in the CDR3. The J segment lost 10 bases and the V segment lost 4 bases, leaving 5 bases of the junction unmatched. Germline V CDR1 and CDR2: SNHLY, FYNNEI. CDR3 in amino acids: CASSGGTGNSPLHF. The CDR3 region has the DNA TGTGCCAGCAGTGGAGGGACAGGGAACTCACCCCTCCACTTT.

The J gene is TRBJ1-4, the V gene TRBV4-3, with 9 positions matching TRBD1. Germline values: CDR1 LGHNA, CDR2 YSLEER. V dropped 0 bases and J dropped 7; count of bases not matched to a gene: 6. This CDR3 is built from 16 residues. This CDR3 is CASSQETGTGFEKLFF. The CDR3 bases are TGCGCCAGCAGCCAAGAAACCGGGACAGGGTTTGAAAAACTGTTTTTT.

The genes are TRBV3-1 (or the pseudogene TRBV3-2) and TRBJ2-1, with unresolved D. CDR1 is LGHDT, CDR2 YNNKEL, per germline (reference sequence). V lost 4 bases, J lost 5 bases, and 15 bases lay in between. This CDR3 region has 15 residues. Here the CDR3 DNA reads TGTGCCAGCAGCCGTACAGAACAAAATCACAATGAGCAGTTCTTC. This encodes CASSRTEQNHNEQFF.

The rearrangement joins TRBV4-1 to TRBJ1-3; D possibly corresponds to TRBD1 (6 bases). CDR3 length: 17 residues. Per the germline V gene, CDR1 is MGHRA and CDR2 is YSYEKL. V was cut by 1 base and J by 4 bases, with 17 bases left in between. The DNA for the CDR3 is TGCGCCAGCAGCCAAGTCCCGAACAGGGCTGCAGGAAACACCATATATTTT. It specifies CASSQVPNRAAGNTIYF.

The chain carries TRBV3-1 (or the pseudogene TRBV3-2) and TRBJ1-2; D remains unclear. The V gene lost 0 bases and the J gene lost 6 bases, with 14 bases spanning the gap. The germline gives CDR1 LGHDT, CDR2 YNNKEL (reference sequence). The CDR3 extends over 15 amino acids. The CDR3 bases are TGTGCCAGCAGCCAAGATCCTTTTGGCGCGGATGGCTACACCTTC. Translation: CASSQDPFGADGYTF.

V is TRBV6-1 and J is TRBJ2-3, with D possibly matching TRBD2 (6 bases). The ends were cut back, 0 bases at V and 4 bases at J, with 20 bases in the middle. This CDR3 region has 18 residues. Germline V lookup: CDR1 MNHNS, CDR2 SASEGT. The CDR3, as DNA: TGTGCCAGCAGTGAAGCGCGTCGTGGGATGGCGGGATCAGATACGCAGTATTTT. Residues: CASSEARRGMAGSDTQYF.

The V and J genes are TRBV19 and TRBJ2-1; D is perhaps TRBD2 (6 bases). Germline V gene lookup returns CDR1 LNHDA and CDR2 SQIVND (reference sequence). Trimming stripped 3 bases from V and 6 bases from J, with 12 bases between. The CDR3 consists of 14 residues. The CDR3 reads CASSIGGDPNEQFF. The CDR3 DNA reads as TGTGCCAGTAGTATCGGCGGGGATCCCAATGAGCAGTTCTTC.

With regard to this clone: Additional DNA sequences in this sample encode the identical CDR3. The genes are TRBV24-1 and TRBJ1-5; D may be TRBD1 (5 bases). Germline CDR1 reads KGHDR; CDR2 reads SFDVKD. CDR3 size: 13 residues. Between the trimmed V and J ends, which lost 5 bases and 2 bases, there was a span of 6 bases. The CDR3 DNA sequence: TGTGCCACCAGTGGGGGGGGCAATCAGCCCCAGCATTTT. Translated, it gives CATSGGGNQPQHF.

The chain links TRBV6-4 to TRBJ2-6; the match to TRBD2 covers 10 bases. Per germline, CDR1 MRHNA and CDR2 SNTAGT. The CDR3 consists of 16 residues. Unmatched junction bases numbered 4, after V lost 5 bases and J lost 3 bases. Written as DNA, the CDR3 is TGTGCCAGCAGTAGCGGGGGGGCCGGTGGGGCCAACGTCCTGACTTTC. Its translation is CASSSGGAGGANVLTF.

The chain combines TRBV6-1 with TRBJ1-5; D not certain. The germline gives CDR1 MNHNS, CDR2 SASEGT. The CDR3 covers 14 residues. Trimming stripped 3 bases from V and 2 bases from J, with 8 bases between. The CDR3 protein is CASSEWPGNQPQHF. CDR3 DNA sequence: TGTGCCAGCAGTGAGTGGCCAGGCAATCAGCCCCAGCATTTT.

The J gene is TRBJ2-7, the V gene TRBV27, with a tentative D call TRBD1 (5 bases). Germline V lookup: CDR1 MNHEY, CDR2 SMNVEV (reference sequence). The CDR3 is 15 residues long. The germline V and J ends were trimmed by 4 bases and 0 bases, with 13 bases remaining between them. The CDR3 protein is CASSSLFDSSYEQYF. In nucleotides, the CDR3 is TGTGCCAGCAGTTCCCTATTCGACAGCTCCTACGAGCAGTACTTC.